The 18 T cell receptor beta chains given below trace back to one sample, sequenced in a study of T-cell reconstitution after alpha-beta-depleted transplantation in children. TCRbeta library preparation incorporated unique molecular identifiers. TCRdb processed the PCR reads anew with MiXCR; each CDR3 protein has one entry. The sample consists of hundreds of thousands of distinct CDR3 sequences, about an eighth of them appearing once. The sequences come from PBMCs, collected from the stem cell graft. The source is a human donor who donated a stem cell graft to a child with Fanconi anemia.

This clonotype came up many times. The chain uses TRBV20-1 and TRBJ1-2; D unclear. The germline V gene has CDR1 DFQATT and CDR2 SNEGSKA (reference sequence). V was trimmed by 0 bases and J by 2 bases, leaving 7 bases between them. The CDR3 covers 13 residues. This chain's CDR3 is CSARDNVNYGYTF. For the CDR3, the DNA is TGCAGTGCTAGAGATAACGTGAACTATGGCTACACCTTC.

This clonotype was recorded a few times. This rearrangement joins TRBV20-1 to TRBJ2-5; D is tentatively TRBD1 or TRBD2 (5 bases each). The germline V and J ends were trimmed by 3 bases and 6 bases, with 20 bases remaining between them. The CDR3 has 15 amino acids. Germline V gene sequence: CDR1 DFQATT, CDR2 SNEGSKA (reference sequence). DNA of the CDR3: TGCAGTGCTAGGGGACCCGTCCCCCAGCGGAAGACCCAGTACTTC. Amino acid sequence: CSARGPVPQRKTQYF.

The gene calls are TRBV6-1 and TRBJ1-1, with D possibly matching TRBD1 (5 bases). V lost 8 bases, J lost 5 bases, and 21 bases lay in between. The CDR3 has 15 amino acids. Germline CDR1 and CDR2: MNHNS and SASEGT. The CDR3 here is CASGRRGSRTTEAFF. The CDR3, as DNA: TGTGCCAGCGGTCGGCGGGGCAGCCGAACGACTGAAGCTTTCTTT.

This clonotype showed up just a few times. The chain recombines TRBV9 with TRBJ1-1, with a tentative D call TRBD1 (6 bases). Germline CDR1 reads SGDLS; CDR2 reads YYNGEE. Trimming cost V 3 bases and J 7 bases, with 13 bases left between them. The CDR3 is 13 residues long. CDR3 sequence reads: CASSEGHRGEAFF. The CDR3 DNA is TGTGCCAGCAGCGAGGGACACAGAGGTGAAGCTTTCTTT.

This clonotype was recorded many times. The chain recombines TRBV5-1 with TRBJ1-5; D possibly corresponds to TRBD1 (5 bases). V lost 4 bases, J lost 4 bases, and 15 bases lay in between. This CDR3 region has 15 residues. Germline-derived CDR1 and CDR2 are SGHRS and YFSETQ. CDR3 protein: CASSPGGQGNQPQHF. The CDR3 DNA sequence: TGCGCCAGCAGCCCCGGCGGGCAGGGAAATCAGCCCCAGCATTTT.

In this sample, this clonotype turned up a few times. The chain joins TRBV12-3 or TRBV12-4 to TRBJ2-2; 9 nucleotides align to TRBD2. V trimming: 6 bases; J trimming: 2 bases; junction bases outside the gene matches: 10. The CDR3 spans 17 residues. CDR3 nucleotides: TGTGCCAGCAGGGGCTCAAGCGGGGGGTTTAACACCGGGGAGCTGTTTTTT. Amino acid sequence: CASRGSSGGFNTGELFF.

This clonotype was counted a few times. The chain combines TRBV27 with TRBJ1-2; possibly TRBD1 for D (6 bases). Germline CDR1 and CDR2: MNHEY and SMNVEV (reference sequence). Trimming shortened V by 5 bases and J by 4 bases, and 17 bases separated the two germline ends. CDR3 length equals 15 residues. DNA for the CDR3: TGTGCCAGCAGTCCTCTGGGGGGGGCGAGCTATGGCTACACCTTC. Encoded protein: CASSPLGGASYGYTF.

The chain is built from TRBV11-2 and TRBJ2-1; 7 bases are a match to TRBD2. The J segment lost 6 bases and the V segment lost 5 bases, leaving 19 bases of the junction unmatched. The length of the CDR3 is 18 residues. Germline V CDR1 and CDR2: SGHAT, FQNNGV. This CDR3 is CASSRYPPLAEIVNEQFF. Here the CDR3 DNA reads TGTGCCAGCAGCCGCTATCCACCTCTAGCGGAGATTGTCAATGAGCAGTTCTTC. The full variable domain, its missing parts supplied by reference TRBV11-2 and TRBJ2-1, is EAGVAQSPRYKIIEKRQSVAFWCNPISGHATLYWYQQILGQGPKLLIQFQNNGVVDDSQLPKDRFSAERLKGVDSTLKIQPAKLEDSAVYLCASSRYPPLAEIVNEQFFGPGTRLTVL.

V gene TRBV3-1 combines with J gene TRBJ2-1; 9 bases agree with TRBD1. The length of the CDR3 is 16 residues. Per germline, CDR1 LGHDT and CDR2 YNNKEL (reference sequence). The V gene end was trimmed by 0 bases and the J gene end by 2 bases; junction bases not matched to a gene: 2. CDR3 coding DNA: TGTGCCAGCAGCCAAGAGCGGGACAGGGCCTACAATGAGCAGTTCTTC. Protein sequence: CASSQERDRAYNEQFF.

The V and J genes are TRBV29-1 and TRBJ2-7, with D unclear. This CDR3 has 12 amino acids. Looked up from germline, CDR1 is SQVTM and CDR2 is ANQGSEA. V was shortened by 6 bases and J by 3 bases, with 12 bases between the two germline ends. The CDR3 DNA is TGCAGCGTCCTGACCTTAGTCTACGAGCAGTACTTC. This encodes CSVLTLVYEQYF.

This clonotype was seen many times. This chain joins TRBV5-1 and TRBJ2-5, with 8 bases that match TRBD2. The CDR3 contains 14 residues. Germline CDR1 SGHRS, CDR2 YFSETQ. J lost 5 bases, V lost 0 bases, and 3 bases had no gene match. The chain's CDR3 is CASSLGAGDETQYF. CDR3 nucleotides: TGCGCCAGCAGCTTGGGAGCGGGGGATGAGACCCAGTACTTC.

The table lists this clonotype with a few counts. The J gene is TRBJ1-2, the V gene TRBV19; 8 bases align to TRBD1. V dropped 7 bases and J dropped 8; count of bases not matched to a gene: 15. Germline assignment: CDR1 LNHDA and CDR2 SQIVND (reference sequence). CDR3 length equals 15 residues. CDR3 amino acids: CASKLETGAVRGYTF. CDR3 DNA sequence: TGTGCCAGTAAACTTGAGACAGGGGCAGTACGAGGCTACACCTTC.

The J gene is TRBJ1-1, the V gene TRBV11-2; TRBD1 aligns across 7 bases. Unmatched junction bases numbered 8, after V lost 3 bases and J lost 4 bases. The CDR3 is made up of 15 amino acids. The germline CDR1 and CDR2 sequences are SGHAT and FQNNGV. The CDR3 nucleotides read TGTGCCAGCAGCTTCCTAGGGGGCTTGGGCACTGAAGCTTTCTTT. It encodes CASSFLGGLGTEAFF.

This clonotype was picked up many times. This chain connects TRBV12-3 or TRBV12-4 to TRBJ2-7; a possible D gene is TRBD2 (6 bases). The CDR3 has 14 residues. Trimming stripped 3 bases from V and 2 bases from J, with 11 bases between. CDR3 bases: TGTGCCAGCAGTTTTGGTGGGACTCCCTACGAGCAGTACTTC. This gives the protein CASSFGGTPYEQYF.

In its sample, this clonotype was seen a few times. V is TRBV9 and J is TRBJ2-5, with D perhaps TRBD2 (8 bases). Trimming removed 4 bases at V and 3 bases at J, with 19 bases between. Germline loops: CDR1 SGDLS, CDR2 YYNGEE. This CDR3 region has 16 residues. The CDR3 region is CASSLTGGGAKETQYF. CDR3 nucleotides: TGTGCCAGCAGCCTAACGGGAGGGGGCGCGAAAGAGACCCAGTACTTC.

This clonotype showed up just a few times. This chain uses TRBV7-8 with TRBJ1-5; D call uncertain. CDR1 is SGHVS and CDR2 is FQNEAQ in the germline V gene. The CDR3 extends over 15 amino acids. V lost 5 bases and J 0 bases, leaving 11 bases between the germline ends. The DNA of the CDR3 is TGTGCCAGCAGCCCCGGGCGGACTAGCAATCAGCCCCAGCATTTT. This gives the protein CASSPGRTSNQPQHF. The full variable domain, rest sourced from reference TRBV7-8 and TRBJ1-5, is GAGVSQSPRYKVAKRGQDVALRCDPISGHVSLFWYQQALGQGPEFLTYFQNEAQLDKSGLPSDRFFAERPEGSVSTLKIQRTQQEDSAVYLCASSPGRTSNQPQHFGDGTRLSIL.

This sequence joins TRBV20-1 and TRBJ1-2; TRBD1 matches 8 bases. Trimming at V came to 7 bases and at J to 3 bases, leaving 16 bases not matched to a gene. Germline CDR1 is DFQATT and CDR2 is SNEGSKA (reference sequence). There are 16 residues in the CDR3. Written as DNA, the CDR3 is TGCAGTGTTGGCGGACAGGGTGGAGGGTTTTACTATGGCTACACCTTC. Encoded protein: CSVGGQGGGFYYGYTF.

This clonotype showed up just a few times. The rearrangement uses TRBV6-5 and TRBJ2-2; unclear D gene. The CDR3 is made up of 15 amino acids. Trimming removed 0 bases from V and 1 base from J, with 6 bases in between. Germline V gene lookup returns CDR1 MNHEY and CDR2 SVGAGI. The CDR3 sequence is CASSYSNRNTGELFF. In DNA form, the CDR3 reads TGTGCCAGCAGTTACTCGAACAGGAACACCGGGGAGCTGTTTTTT.